One sample yielded the 32 T cell receptor beta chains listed below, sequenced in a study of T cells in Graves' hyperthyroidism and ophthalmopathy. Researchers took RNA transcripts and amplified the TCR beta CDR3 regions from them. The HTBI primer set was used in a first-round RT-PCR of the TCR CDR3. TCRdb called the multiplex PCR reads again in MiXCR, with one record for every CDR3 protein. This sample has about 590,000 distinct CDR3 sequences, with around a sixth found just once. Input material: blood. Receptors were obtained from a woman aged 25 to 39 with Graves' hyperthyroidism.

This clonotype was counted ten times or more. The genes are TRBV3-1 and TRBJ2-7; no firm D call. The CDR3 is made up of 14 amino acids. Trimming shortened V by 5 bases and J by 0 bases, and 11 bases separated the two germline ends. The germline CDR1 and CDR2 sequences are LGHDT and YNNKEL (reference sequence). The CDR3 sequence: CASSYGPHSYEQYF. CDR3 in DNA: TGTGCCAGCAGCTACGGTCCTCACTCCTACGAGCAGTACTTC.

The genes are TRBV6-4 and TRBJ1-5; D gene ambiguous. Trimming pared 6 bases from V and 0 bases from J, leaving 12 bases between. The CDR3 loop spans 15 amino acids. Germline V gene sequence: CDR1 MRHNA, CDR2 SNTAGT. For the CDR3, the DNA is TGTGCCAGCAGGCTCATTGAGGATAGCAATCAGCCCCAGCATTTT. This codes for CASRLIEDSNQPQHF.

This chain joins TRBV2 and TRBJ2-1; D not certain. Looked up from germline, CDR1 is SNHLY and CDR2 is FYNNEI. The germline V and J ends were trimmed by 7 bases and 0 bases, with 19 bases remaining between them. The length of the CDR3 is 17 residues. The CDR3 sequence: CASNPHGPLSSYNEQFF. The CDR3 DNA reads TGTGCCAGCAACCCCCACGGGCCTCTGAGCTCCTACAATGAGCAGTTCTTC.

The rearrangement links TRBV6-5 to TRBJ2-7, with a weak D call TRBD1 (6 bases). CDR1 is MNHEY, CDR2 SVGAGI, per germline. CDR3 length: 14 amino acids. The V end lost 0 bases, the J end lost 2 bases, and 8 bases lay between the germline ends. CDR3 in DNA: TGTGCCAGCAGTTACTCACAGGGTCCCTACGAGCAGTACTTC. Protein product: CASSYSQGPYEQYF.

This clonotype appeared many times. The V gene is TRBV7-3, the J gene TRBJ2-7, with TRBD2 matching over 8 bases. Germline V CDR1 and CDR2: SGHTA, FQGTGA. The CDR3 runs to 15 residues. V gave up 5 bases and J gave up 4 bases; unmatched junction bases: 10. The CDR3 loop reads CASSQQRELEYEQYF. The CDR3 DNA reads TGTGCCAGCAGCCAACAGCGGGAGCTTGAATACGAGCAGTACTTC. Complete variable domain (other parts from reference TRBV7-3 and TRBJ2-7): GAGVSQTPSNKVTEKGKYVELRCDPISGHTALYWYRQSLGQGPEFLIYFQGTGAADDSGLPNDRFFAVRPEGSVSTLKIQRTERGDSAVYLCASSQQRELEYEQYFGPGTRLTVT.

This clonotype was picked up a small number of times. This chain connects TRBV4-2 to TRBJ2-1, with D possibly TRBD2 on 5 matching bases. The CDR3 totals 15 residues. Trimming left V 7 bases short and J 8 bases short, with 21 bases between. CDR1 is LGHNA, CDR2 YNFKEQ, per germline. The CDR3 sequence is CASTTLGRRVDEQFF. CDR3 in DNA: TGTGCCAGCACCACACTAGGACGAAGGGTCGATGAGCAGTTCTTC.

The chain couples TRBV7-3 to TRBJ2-1, with D unclear. CDR3 length equals 13 residues. Germline values: CDR1 SGHTA, CDR2 FQGTGA. V was trimmed by 1 base and J by 9 bases, leaving 10 bases between them. In DNA, the CDR3 is TGTGCCAGCAGCTTAAATGTAGTGGGTGAGCAGTTCTTC. It translates to CASSLNVVGEQFF.

The sample holds many counts of this clonotype. The rearrangement uses TRBV27 and TRBJ2-3; D perhaps matches TRBD2 (5 bases). Trimming took 2 bases from V and 1 from J, leaving 13 bases between them. The CDR3 covers 16 residues. CDR1 is MNHEY, CDR2 SMNVEV, per germline (reference sequence). CDR3 nucleotides: TGTGCCAGCAGTTTAGGCGGGCGGTGGGGCACAGATACGCAGTATTTT. It specifies CASSLGGRWGTDTQYF.

This clonotype has only a few counts. The V gene is TRBV27, the J gene TRBJ2-7; the D gene is possibly TRBD1 (6 bases). V dropped 7 bases and J dropped 1 base, with 20 bases sitting between them. The CDR3 is 16 amino acids. Germline V gene data show CDR1 as MNHEY and CDR2 as SMNVEV (reference sequence). DNA for the CDR3: TGTGCCAGCACCTACCACCGGGACATATTTTCCTACGAGCAGTACTTC. As protein: CASTYHRDIFSYEQYF.

Ten or more counts support this clonotype. The V call is TRBV6-1, the J call TRBJ1-2, with TRBD1 identical over 10 bases. Germline V gene lookup returns CDR1 MNHNS and CDR2 SASEGT. The CDR3 has 14 amino acids. V lost 6 bases to trimming and J lost 3 bases; unmatched junction nucleotides: 4. This CDR3 reads CASRTGTGDYGYTF. CDR3 DNA sequence: TGTGCCAGCAGGACCGGGACAGGGGACTATGGCTACACCTTC.

This clonotype was seen a handful of times. The genes are TRBV20-1 and TRBJ2-7; TRBD2 matches at 11 bases. Looked up from germline, CDR1 is DFQATT and CDR2 is SNEGSKA (reference sequence). Germline trimming cut 1 base from V and 4 bases from J; bases unmatched to any gene: 6. The CDR3 extends over 15 amino acids. CDR3 coding DNA: TGCAGTGCTAGAGTTACTAGCGGGAGTGGGTACGAGCAGTACTTC. It specifies CSARVTSGSGYEQYF.

This sequence joins TRBV20-1 and TRBJ2-3; 14 positions agree with TRBD2. From germline, CDR1 is DFQATT and CDR2 SNEGSKA (reference sequence). This CDR3 spans 15 amino acids. J lost 4 bases, V lost 4 bases, and 4 bases had no gene match. The chain's CDR3 is CSATGLAGGADTQYF. CDR3 nucleotides: TGCAGTGCTACCGGACTAGCGGGAGGTGCAGATACGCAGTATTTT.

This clonotype was detected ten times or more. The V gene is TRBV27, the J gene TRBJ2-7, with TRBD2 matching over 7 bases. This CDR3 is 13 amino acids long. Germline V gives CDR1 MNHEY, CDR2 SMNVEV (reference sequence). J was trimmed by 6 bases and V by 10 bases; bases with no gene match: 12. The CDR3 loop is CATSLGRVREQYF. The CDR3 nucleotides read TGTGCCACGTCCCTTGGGAGGGTACGCGAGCAGTACTTC.

This clonotype was recorded many times. V and J are TRBV5-1 and TRBJ2-3; 12 bases are a match to TRBD2. The CDR3 sequence is 15 residues long. The trim removed 2 bases at V and 5 bases at J, leaving 3 bases unmatched. Germline-derived CDR1 and CDR2 are SGHRS and YFSETQ. CDR3 DNA sequence: TGCGCCAGCAGCTTTTCGGGACTAGCGGGAGATACGCAGTATTTT. Residues: CASSFSGLAGDTQYF. Full variable domain (missing parts from reference TRBV5-1 and TRBJ2-3): KAGVTQTPRYLIKTRGQQVTLSCSPISGHRSVSWYQQTPGQGLQFLFEYFSETQRNKGNFPGRFSGRQFSNSRSEMNVSTLELGDSALYLCASSFSGLAGDTQYFGPGTRLTVL.

This clonotype was counted ten times or more. The V call is TRBV30, the J call TRBJ1-1, with D uncertain. The V end lost 8 bases, the J end lost 0 bases, and 13 bases lay between the germline ends. Looked up from germline, CDR1 is GTSNPN and CDR2 is SVGIG (reference sequence). The CDR3 spans 13 residues. Here the CDR3 reads CASAVDLNTEAFF. The CDR3 nucleotides are TGTGCCAGTGCCGTTGACCTGAACACTGAAGCTTTCTTT.

The table lists this clonotype with many counts. The chain couples TRBV5-1 to TRBJ2-1; 7 bases align to TRBD2. V lost 5 bases and J lost 6; bases outside the gene matches: 5. The CDR3 totals 13 residues. CDR1 and CDR2 (germline): SGHRS, YFSETQ. As DNA, the CDR3 is TGCGCCAGCAGGGCAGGGAGGGTCAATGAGCAGTTCTTC. Translation: CASRAGRVNEQFF.

The chain combines TRBV12-5 with TRBJ2-2; D may be TRBD1 or TRBD2 (5 bases each). This CDR3 contains 13 residues. The V gene's germline CDR1 is LGHNT and CDR2 FRNRAP. V was shortened by 4 bases and J by 7 bases, with 10 bases between the two germline ends. CDR3 in DNA: TGTGCTAGTGGTTCCCCAGGGAGCGGGGAGCTGTTTTTT. It is translated as CASGSPGSGELFF.

This clonotype has a single count. Since a much larger clone is just one base distant, this may be a read error. The chain links TRBV5-1 to TRBJ2-1; TRBD2 aligns across 13 bases. TRBJ2-7 matches the DNA end more closely, so the J call is doubtful. Germline loops: CDR1 SGHRS, CDR2 YFSETQ. The CDR3 length is 20 residues. The CDR3 loop reads CASSEARTSGSSSSYNEQYF. CDR3 DNA sequence: TGCGCCAGCAGTGAGGCCCGGACTAGCGGGAGCTCCAGCTCCTACAATGAGCAGTACTTC.

The sample holds many counts of this clonotype. The chain combines TRBV20-1 with TRBJ2-7; 10 nucleotides line up with TRBD2. This CDR3 is 15 amino acids long. Germline V gives CDR1 DFQATT, CDR2 SNEGSKA (reference sequence). The ends lost 2 bases at V and 0 bases at J; junction bases unmatched: 4. CDR3 amino acids: CSARSLAGDSYEQYF. Here the CDR3 DNA reads TGCAGTGCTAGAAGTCTAGCGGGGGACTCCTACGAGCAGTACTTC.

This chain connects TRBV20-1 to TRBJ2-1, with 14 bases fitting TRBD2. The CDR3 contains 15 residues. Per the germline V gene, CDR1 is DFQATT and CDR2 is SNEGSKA (reference sequence). With 3 bases clipped from V and 5 bases from J, the junction kept 3 bases outside the gene matches. The CDR3 sequence is CSARGTSGRDNEQFF. The DNA of the CDR3 is TGCAGTGCTAGGGGGACTAGCGGGAGAGACAATGAGCAGTTCTTC.

The genes are TRBV4-3 and TRBJ2-4, with D possibly being TRBD2 (5 bases). The CDR3 totals 17 residues. CDR1 is LGHNA, CDR2 YSLEER, per germline. V gave up 1 base and J gave up 2 bases, with 15 bases separating them. The CDR3: CASSQVFGLASKNIQYF. CDR3 nucleotide sequence: TGCGCCAGCAGCCAAGTTTTCGGGCTAGCCTCCAAAAACATTCAGTACTTC.

Comments on this clonotype: With a much larger clone just one base away, this may be a read error. The CDR3: CAPRCYEQFF. CDR3 coding DNA: TGTGCCCCGCGGTGTTATGAGCAGTTCTTC. The gene calls are TRBV30 and TRBJ2-1; unclear D gene. The CDR3 contains 10 residues. Germline V gene data show CDR1 as GTSNPN and CDR2 as SVGIG (reference sequence). Trimming pared 8 bases from V and 8 bases from J, leaving 10 bases between.

The chain is built from TRBV4-3 and TRBJ2-4; 13 bases are shared with TRBD2. The germline V gene encodes CDR1 LGHNA and CDR2 YSLEER. CDR3 length: 21 residues. After removal of 0 bases from V and 3 bases from J, the junction contained 14 bases not matched to a gene. CDR3 sequence (DNA): TGCGCCAGCAGCCAAGATTACTCCCCTCGCGGGACTAGCGGGATCAAAAACATTCAGTACTTC. It yields the protein CASSQDYSPRGTSGIKNIQYF.

This clonotype was picked up many times. CDR3 sequence reads: CASSVSGSYNEQFF. The DNA for the CDR3 is TGTGCCAGCAGCGTAAGTGGGAGTTACAATGAGCAGTTCTTC. The chain employs TRBV9 and TRBJ2-1, with D possibly being TRBD2 (5 bases). The CDR3 loop spans 14 amino acids. CDR1 is SGDLS, CDR2 YYNGEE, per germline. Trimming took 1 base from V and 4 from J, leaving 9 bases between them.

This clonotype was counted between two and nine times. The chain uses TRBV7-9 and TRBJ2-1, with D tentatively TRBD2 (7 bases). V lost 3 bases and J 8 bases, leaving 11 bases between the germline ends. The V gene's germline CDR1 is SEHNR and CDR2 FQNEAQ (reference sequence). The CDR3 has 13 residues. Written as DNA, the CDR3 is TGTGCCAGCAGCTTTGGGGGGGGGCATGAGCAGTTCTTC. Its protein product is CASSFGGGHEQFF.

In this sample, this clonotype turned up many times. The chain couples TRBV5-6 to TRBJ2-7, with 7 positions matching TRBD2. V was clipped by 1 base and J by 3 bases; unmatched bases: 7. In germline, CDR1 is SGHDT, CDR2 YYEEEE. This CDR3 contains 15 residues. CDR3 protein: CASSLWGGRIYEQYF. CDR3 DNA sequence: TGTGCCAGCAGCTTGTGGGGAGGGCGGATCTACGAGCAGTACTTC.

This rearrangement joins TRBV12-3 or TRBV12-4 to TRBJ2-3; no reliable D call. Trimming took 8 bases from V and 6 from J, leaving 9 bases between them. The CDR3 length is 11 residues. CDR3 DNA: TGTGCCAGCGGCCTAAGGGATACGCAGTATTTT. Protein product: CASGLRDTQYF.

This clonotype has a handful of counts. V usage is TRBV5-1 and J usage is TRBJ1-1; no definite D call. CDR1 is SGHRS and CDR2 is YFSETQ in the germline V gene. V was pared by 1 base and J by 2 bases, with 12 bases between. CDR3 length: 15 amino acids. CDR3 sequence (DNA): TGCGCCAGCAGCTTGAGCACCTCCTTCAACACTGAAGCTTTCTTT. Its translation: CASSLSTSFNTEAFF.

The chain has TRBV9 and TRBJ2-6; no definite D call. CDR3 length: 13 residues. The germline CDR1 and CDR2 sequences are SGDLS and YYNGEE. V was cut by 6 bases and J by 0 bases, with 4 bases left in between. The CDR3 loop reads CASTSSGANVLTF. Here the CDR3 DNA reads TGTGCCAGCACCAGCTCTGGGGCCAACGTCCTGACTTTC.

Only a few counts were recorded for this clonotype. In DNA form, the CDR3 reads TGTGCCAGCAGCCCAGGACTAGCGGAGCCTTCCTACGAGCAGTACTTC. This sequence encodes CASSPGLAEPSYEQYF. The chain uses TRBV9 and TRBJ2-7; TRBD2 agrees at 10 bases. The V segment lost 4 bases and the J segment 1 base; nucleotides outside the gene matches: 8. The CDR3 sequence is 16 residues long. From germline, CDR1 is SGDLS and CDR2 YYNGEE.

This clonotype was seen ten or more times. This rearrangement joins TRBV7-8 to TRBJ2-1; 8 bases line up with TRBD1. The V and J ends lost 4 bases and 5 bases, in that order; junction bases with no gene match: 4. This CDR3 comprises 14 residues. The germline CDR1 and CDR2 sequences are SGHVS and FQNEAQ. The CDR3, as DNA: TGTGCCAGCAGCTGGGGACAGGTAGACAATGAGCAGTTCTTC. Translation gives CASSWGQVDNEQFF.

About this clonotype itself: Possible read error: a much larger clone is one base away. The CDR3 here is CASRLGQGARNEQFF. The CDR3 coding sequence is TGTGCCAGCCGCCTGGGACAGGGGGCGCGTAATGAGCAGTTCTTC. The rearrangement joins TRBV7-9 to TRBJ2-1, with 12 bases that match TRBD1. Trimming took 8 bases from V and 7 from J; bases not matched to a gene: 9. CDR1 SEHNR and CDR2 FQNEAQ come from the germline V gene (reference sequence). This CDR3 is built from 15 residues.